A single sample is the source of the 15 T cell receptor beta chains below, sequenced in a study of cytomegalovirus exposure and HLA in healthy donors. PCR involved 60 Vbeta and 13 Jbeta primers. Repertoires were generated with immunoSEQ multiplex PCR, while TCRdb's copy carries only in-frame clones and drops some. The sample has 100,000 to 150,000 clones; approximately 85% are singletons. The material sequenced was PBMCs. The source of these receptors is a male donor in good health and CMV-seropositive.

This chain joins TRBV4-2 and TRBJ2-7; D may be TRBD1 (5 bases). This CDR3 is 15 amino acids long. V lost 0 bases and J 2 bases, leaving 11 bases between the germline ends. The germline gives CDR1 LGHNA, CDR2 YNFKEQ. In DNA, the CDR3 is TGTGCCAGCAGCCAAGATAAAGGGGCAACCTACGAGCAGTACTTC. This sequence encodes CASSQDKGATYEQYF.

This chain links TRBV21-1 with TRBJ2-3; TRBD2 was called by the table and not checked on the DNA. TRBV21-1 is a documented pseudogene. CDR3 size: 14 residues. The CDR3 loop is CASSITSGSDTQYF. DNA of the CDR3: TGTGCCAGCAGCATAACTAGCGGGAGTGATACGCAGTATTTT.

The rearrangement joins TRBV19 to TRBJ2-3, with 14 bases that match TRBD2. V trimming: 3 bases; J trimming: 1 base; junction bases outside the gene matches: 9. The CDR3 sequence is 19 residues long. The germline CDR1 and CDR2 sequences are LNHDA and SQIVND (reference sequence). This CDR3 is CASSIGLAGGRKGTDTQYF. DNA of the CDR3: TGTGCCAGTAGTATCGGACTAGCGGGAGGACGGAAGGGCACAGATACGCAGTATTTT.

V is TRBV5-6 and J is TRBJ2-2, with a tentative D call TRBD2 (6 bases). The CDR3 has 16 residues. From germline, CDR1 is SGHDT and CDR2 YYEEEE. V was shortened by 5 bases and J by 5 bases, with 19 bases between the two germline ends. The CDR3 nucleotides are TGTGCCAGCAGTCGGGACTCAGGGATTTTGACCGGGGAGCTGTTTTTT. It translates to CASSRDSGILTGELFF.

This clone was recorded once. The CDR3 sequence is CASSSGPTPGNTIYF. In DNA form, the CDR3 reads TGTGCCAGTAGTTCTGGGCCAACCCCTGGAAACACCATATATTTT. The rearrangement joins TRBV19 to TRBJ1-3; D is ambiguous. V was pared by 5 bases and J by 2 bases, with 13 bases between. CDR3 size: 15 residues. Germline V gene sequence: CDR1 LNHDA, CDR2 SQIVND (reference sequence).

This clone occurred once. V gene TRBV11-2 combines with J gene TRBJ2-3, with D tentatively TRBD2 (6 bases). V was cut by 3 bases and J by 6 bases, with 16 bases left in between. Germline CDR1 is SGHAT and CDR2 is FQNNGV. The CDR3 length is 15 residues. CDR3 DNA sequence: TGTGCCAGCAGCTTCGGACGGGACTCTAGGGATACGCAGTATTTT. This sequence encodes CASSFGRDSRDTQYF.

The chain employs TRBV4-1 and TRBJ1-5, with D unclear. CDR3 length: 14 amino acids. The germline gives CDR1 MGHRA, CDR2 YSYEKL. With 4 bases removed from V and 2 bases from J, the gap between germline ends came to 9 bases. As DNA, the CDR3 is TGCGCCAGCAGCCTCAGGTCTGGCAATCAGCCCCAGCATTTT. The encoded protein is CASSLRSGNQPQHF.

This clone was recorded once. It is likely a read error, because the conserved phenylalanine at the end of the CDR3 is missing. This chain uses TRBV27 with TRBJ2-6; D ambiguous. Germline loops: CDR1 MNHEY, CDR2 SMNVEV (reference sequence). Between the trimmed V and J ends, which lost 6 bases and 0 bases, there was a span of 6 bases. This CDR3 comprises 14 residues. CDR3 sequence reads: CASSLSSGANVLTL. CDR3 bases: TGTGCCAGCAGCCTAAGCTCTGGGGCCAACGTCCTGACTCTC.

This clone came up once. This rearrangement joins TRBV28 to TRBJ1-5; 10 bases line up with TRBD1. The CDR3 is 15 residues long. With 6 bases clipped from V and 4 bases from J, the junction kept 6 bases outside the gene matches. Germline V CDR1 and CDR2: MDHEN, SYDVKM. CDR3 in DNA: TGTGCCAGCAGGAGACAGGGGGCCGAGAATCAGCCCCAGCATTTT. Its protein is CASRRQGAENQPQHF.

The V gene is TRBV7-6, the J gene TRBJ1-4; no clear D gene. The length of the CDR3 is 13 residues. The germline CDR1 and CDR2 sequences are SGHVS and FNYEAQ. The V end lost 0 bases, the J end lost 7 bases, and 6 bases lay between the germline ends. The CDR3 reads CASSLATREKLFF. CDR3 nucleotides: TGTGCCAGCAGCTTAGCAACACGTGAAAAACTGTTTTTT.

The genes are TRBV7-9 and TRBJ2-7; TRBD2 might be the D (7 bases). There are 12 residues in the CDR3. Germline V CDR1 and CDR2: SEHNR, FQNEAQ (reference sequence). Trimming pared 2 bases from V and 9 bases from J, leaving 11 bases between. As DNA, the CDR3 is TGTGCCAGCAGCTTATTGGGGGGGGCGCAGTACTTC. Translation: CASSLLGGAQYF.

The chain has TRBV7-3 and TRBJ2-5; the match to TRBD2 covers 7 bases. The junction had 13 bases not matched to a gene; V was cut back by 5 bases and J by 1 base. Germline-derived CDR1 and CDR2 are SGHTA and FQGTGA. The CDR3 extends over 17 amino acids. CDR3 DNA: TGTGCCAGCAGCCAGTCGGCCCCTAGCGGCCGCCAAGAGACCCAGTACTTC. This encodes CASSQSAPSGRQETQYF.

The gene calls are TRBV6-1 and TRBJ2-7; 7 bases are shared with TRBD2. Germline values: CDR1 MNHNS, CDR2 SASEGT. V was pared by 7 bases and J by 2 bases, with 11 bases of the junction left unmatched. This CDR3 region has 15 residues. The CDR3 nucleotides are TGTGCCAGCATCCTTACAATGGGAGGGCCCTACGAGCAGTACTTC. Amino acid sequence: CASILTMGGPYEQYF.

The chain has TRBV5-1 and TRBJ1-4; D unclear. V was cut by 1 base and J by 7 bases, with 8 bases left in between. Germline V CDR1 and CDR2: SGHRS, YFSETQ. The CDR3 covers 13 residues. For the CDR3, the DNA is TGCGCCAGCAGCTTGAAGCCGGGTGAAAAACTGTTTTTT. Protein sequence: CASSLKPGEKLFF.

The gene calls are TRBV2 and TRBJ2-7; 8 positions match TRBD2. With V trimmed by 8 bases and J by 13 bases, 22 bases remained unmatched. Looked up from germline, CDR1 is SNHLY and CDR2 is FYNNEI. This CDR3 is built from 15 residues. As DNA, the CDR3 is TGTGCCAGCTCATTTGAGTCCAGGGGAGCGGGAGCGAAATACTTC. This encodes CASSFESRGAGAKYF.